Listed here are 28 T cell receptor beta chains from one sample, sequenced in a study of blood T cell repertoires in COVID-19. The repertoire was sequenced with immunoSEQ multiplex PCR; TCRdb's copy has only in-frame clones and lacks some. This table has about 300,000 clones, about nine tenths appearing once. Sequenced: PBMCs or T cells enriched from blood (not recorded which). All receptors derive from a woman younger than 30 who had recovered from COVID-19.

V is TRBV27 and J is TRBJ1-5; D unresolved. Looked up from germline, CDR1 is MNHEY and CDR2 is SMNVEV (reference sequence). This CDR3 is 14 amino acids long. Trimming cost V 3 bases and J 10 bases, with 16 bases left between them. CDR3 in amino acids: CASSLSGGISPQHF. As DNA, the CDR3 is TGTGCCAGCAGTTTGAGTGGAGGGATCAGCCCCCAGCATTTT.

The chain employs TRBV3-1 (or the pseudogene TRBV3-2) and TRBJ2-5; TRBD2 matches at 10 bases. The CDR3 loop spans 15 amino acids. V trimming: 3 bases; J trimming: 2 bases; junction bases outside the gene matches: 3. Germline V CDR1 and CDR2: LGHDT, YNNKEL (reference sequence). This chain's CDR3 is CASSHLLAGQETQYF. CDR3 in DNA: TGTGCCAGCAGCCACCTACTAGCGGGGCAAGAGACCCAGTACTTC.

This clone was counted once. This chain connects TRBV12-3 or TRBV12-4 to TRBJ2-2; the D is unclear. Trimming stripped 1 base from V and 13 bases from J, with 4 bases between. The CDR3 sequence is 10 residues long. CDR3: CASSLGRLFF. As DNA, the CDR3 is TGTGCCAGCAGTTTAGGGAGGCTGTTTTTT.

V is TRBV3-1 (or the pseudogene TRBV3-2) and J is TRBJ2-1; D unclear. In germline, CDR1 is LGHDT, CDR2 YNNKEL (reference sequence). The CDR3 totals 12 residues. The V and J ends lost 0 bases and 10 bases respectively, with 7 bases between them. Here the CDR3 DNA reads TGTGCCAGCAGCCAAGAAGAGAGGGAGCAGTTCTTC. Amino acid sequence: CASSQEEREQFF.

The chain joins TRBV6-2 or TRBV6-3 to TRBJ2-3; maybe TRBD2 (6 bases). This CDR3 has 17 residues. In germline, CDR1 is MNHEY, CDR2 SVGEGT. Deletions cut 0 bases from V and 8 bases from J, with 21 bases between. The DNA for the CDR3 is TGTGCCAGCAGTTACTCCAGACCCGGGACTGACCATGCTACGCAGTATTTT. Protein sequence: CASSYSRPGTDHATQYF.

The chain has TRBV5-6 and TRBJ2-6; D unclear. CDR3 length: 15 residues. Germline CDR1 is SGHDT and CDR2 is YYEEEE. Trimming removed 4 bases from V and 0 bases from J, with 8 bases in between. The CDR3 DNA reads TGTGCCAGCAGCCCGCAGCGCTCTGGGGCCAACGTCCTGACTTTC. Encoded protein: CASSPQRSGANVLTF.

This chain joins TRBV14 and TRBJ1-1; 7 nucleotides agree with TRBD1. CDR3 length: 17 residues. V lost 0 bases and J lost 0; bases outside the gene matches: 7. Germline CDR1 reads SGHDN; CDR2 reads FVKESK. For the CDR3, the DNA is TGTGCCAGCAGCCAAGAAACGATGACAGGGATGAACACTGAAGCTTTCTTT. It encodes CASSQETMTGMNTEAFF.

The rearrangement links TRBV4-3 to TRBJ2-2; 7 nucleotides agree with TRBD1. V gave up 0 bases and J gave up 2 bases; unmatched junction bases: 6. CDR1 is LGHNA and CDR2 is YSLEER in the germline V gene. This CDR3 is built from 17 residues. This CDR3 is CASSQDYRGRNTGELFF. In DNA, the CDR3 is TGCGCCAGCAGCCAAGATTACAGGGGACGCAACACCGGGGAGCTGTTTTTT.

The rearrangement uses TRBV18 and TRBJ1-4; 8 nucleotides align to TRBD1. From germline, CDR1 is KGHSH and CDR2 LQKENI. V gave up 6 bases and J gave up 7 bases; unmatched junction bases: 10. This CDR3 has 15 amino acids. The CDR3 bases are TGTGCCAGCTCGACAACAGGGGGGTTGGGTGAAAAACTGTTTTTT. This gives the protein CASSTTGGLGEKLFF.

The genes are TRBV18 and TRBJ1-2; D is possibly TRBD1 (6 bases). The CDR3 is 16 amino acids. Germline lookup yields CDR1 KGHSH and CDR2 LQKENI. Trimming cost V 3 bases and J 7 bases, with 21 bases left between them. The CDR3 DNA follows: TGTGCCAGCTCACCCGGCCGTGAGGCAGGGGATCGTGGCTACACCTTC. This encodes CASSPGREAGDRGYTF.

The chain couples TRBV5-1 to TRBJ1-5, with a possible D match to TRBD1 (6 bases). The germline V and J ends were trimmed by 3 bases and 6 bases, with 16 bases remaining between them. This CDR3 is built from 15 residues. Germline V CDR1 and CDR2: SGHRS, YFSETQ. CDR3 nucleotide sequence: TGCGCCAGCAGCTCCGAGGGGGGGGCCGGTCAGCCCCAGCATTTT. Its translation: CASSSEGGAGQPQHF.

The chain couples TRBV6-5 to TRBJ2-7, with a possible D match to TRBD2 (7 bases). CDR3 length: 14 residues. From germline, CDR1 is MNHEY and CDR2 SVGAGI. V lost 6 bases, J lost 1 base, and 13 bases lay in between. The DNA of the CDR3 is TGTGCCAGCAGGACCGGGGGGCCTTCCTACGAGCAGTACTTC. Protein product: CASRTGGPSYEQYF.

The chain recombines TRBV7-9 with TRBJ2-3; a weak D match, TRBD2 (6 bases). Germline V gives CDR1 SEHNR, CDR2 FQNEAQ (reference sequence). This CDR3 has 15 residues. Trimming stripped 1 base from V and 2 bases from J, with 10 bases between. CDR3 protein: CASSLVEGHTDTQYF. In DNA form, the CDR3 reads TGTGCCAGCAGCTTAGTGGAGGGCCACACAGATACGCAGTATTTT.

The V and J genes are TRBV7-2 and TRBJ2-3; 10 nucleotides agree with TRBD2. The CDR3 runs 16 residues. The germline gives CDR1 SGHTA, CDR2 FQGNSA. Trimming at V came to 5 bases and at J to 1 base, leaving 6 bases not matched to a gene. The CDR3 sequence: CASSPLSGGGTDTQYF. The CDR3 bases are TGTGCCAGCAGCCCCCTAAGCGGGGGGGGCACAGATACGCAGTATTTT.

The V gene is TRBV20-1, the J gene TRBJ1-1; D gene uncertain. Germline values: CDR1 DFQATT, CDR2 SNEGSKA (reference sequence). The CDR3 sequence is 11 residues long. The ends were cut back, 6 bases at V and 7 bases at J, with 12 bases in the middle. CDR3 bases: TGCAGTGCCATAACGGGGATTGAAGCTTTCTTT. It codes for CSAITGIEAFF.

V usage is TRBV19 and J usage is TRBJ1-1; TRBD1 is a possible D gene (5 bases). The CDR3 has 16 residues. Per germline, CDR1 LNHDA and CDR2 SQIVND (reference sequence). V lost 1 base to trimming and J lost 1 base, with 13 bases between them. CDR3 nucleotide sequence: TGTGCCAGTAGTATAGGCGGGGGGGAGAGGAACACTGAAGCTTTCTTT. Its translation: CASSIGGGERNTEAFF.

The chain is built from TRBV5-4 and TRBJ2-1; D might be TRBD2 (5 bases). The CDR3 is 16 residues long. The germline V and J ends were trimmed by 3 bases and 2 bases, with 15 bases remaining between them. Germline CDR1 SGHNT, CDR2 YYREEE (reference sequence). CDR3 sequence: CASSSKTSPAYNEQFF. The DNA of the CDR3 is TGTGCCAGCAGCTCAAAAACTAGTCCCGCCTACAATGAGCAGTTCTTC. Looking up the rest from reference TRBV5-4 and TRBJ2-1 gives the full variable domain: ETGVTQSPTHLIKTRGQQVTLRCSSQSGHNTVSWYQQALGQGPQFIFQYYREEENGRGNFPPRFSGLQFPNYSSELNVNALELDDSALYLCASSSKTSPAYNEQFFGPGTRLTVL.

The rearrangement links TRBV7-7 to TRBJ2-3; weak D call: TRBD2 (5 bases). The CDR3 covers 16 residues. Looked up from germline, CDR1 is SSHAT and CDR2 is FNYEAQ (reference sequence). The V gene lost 5 bases and the J gene lost 2 bases, with 17 bases spanning the gap. In DNA form, the CDR3 reads TGTGCCAGCAGCCCACACCCCCCGGGGTCCACAGATACGCAGTATTTT. The encoded protein is CASSPHPPGSTDTQYF. Based on the CDR3 plus reference TRBV7-7 and TRBJ2-3, the full variable domain is GAGVSQSPRYKVTKRGQDVTLRCDPISSHATLYWYQQALGQGPEFLTYFNYEAQPDKSGLPSDRFSAERPEGSISTLTIQRTEQRDSAMYRCASSPHPPGSTDTQYFGPGTRLTVL.

The chain is built from TRBV7-9 and TRBJ2-7; TRBD2 matches 16 bases. Losses at the gene ends were 5 bases for V and 4 bases for J; bases not matched to a gene: 5. The CDR3 extends over 16 amino acids. CDR1 and CDR2 from the germline V gene are SEHNR and FQNEAQ (reference sequence). The CDR3 sequence is CASSPGTSGGAYEQYF. The CDR3 DNA is TGTGCCAGCAGCCCTGGGACTAGCGGGGGGGCGTACGAGCAGTACTTC.

This sequence joins TRBV5-4 and TRBJ2-7; 9 bases line up with TRBD1. V lost 4 bases and J lost 2; bases outside the gene matches: 4. Germline V gives CDR1 SGHNT, CDR2 YYREEE (reference sequence). The CDR3 spans 14 residues. CDR3 DNA sequence: TGTGCCAGCAGCACGACAGGGGGGACCTACGAGCAGTACTTC. It translates to CASSTTGGTYEQYF.

The chain carries TRBV13 and TRBJ2-5; D unresolved. From germline, CDR1 is PRHDT and CDR2 FYEKMQ (reference sequence). The CDR3 contains 12 residues. V lost 6 bases to trimming and J lost 1 base, with 6 bases between them. This CDR3 reads CASSRVQETQYF. CDR3 coding DNA: TGTGCCAGCAGTCGGGTCCAAGAGACCCAGTACTTC. The whole variable domain, remainder taken from reference TRBV13 and TRBJ2-5, is AAGVIQSPRHLIKEKRETATLKCYPIPRHDTVYWYQQGPGQDPQFLISFYEKMQSDKGSIPDRFSAQQFSDYHSELNMSSLELGDSALYFCASSRVQETQYFGPGTRLLVL.

This clone was counted between two and nine times. The chain carries TRBV30 and TRBJ1-2; perhaps TRBD1 as D (6 bases). Trimming shortened V by 4 bases and J by 1 base, and 16 bases separated the two germline ends. The CDR3 spans 15 residues. The germline V gene has CDR1 GTSNPN and CDR2 SVGIG (reference sequence). CDR3 coding DNA: TGTGCCTGGATCCAAACCGACAGGATTAACTATGGCTACACCTTC. Protein: CAWIQTDRINYGYTF.

The gene calls are TRBV5-4 and TRBJ2-2; D gene ambiguous. The germline V gene has CDR1 SGHNT and CDR2 YYREEE (reference sequence). With 6 bases removed from V and 1 base from J, the gap between germline ends came to 7 bases. This CDR3 is 13 amino acids long. Here the CDR3 DNA reads TGTGCCAGCAATAGCATGAACACCGGGGAGCTGTTTTTT. Encoded protein: CASNSMNTGELFF.

The CDR3 is CASRAGRVTEAFF. The CDR3 DNA sequence: TGTGCCAGCCGGGCGGGCCGGGTCACTGAAGCTTTCTTT. The chain combines TRBV3-1 (or the pseudogene TRBV3-2) with TRBJ1-1, with no clear D. Germline V gene lookup returns CDR1 LGHDT and CDR2 YNNKEL (reference sequence). Trimming removed 8 bases from V and 4 bases from J, with 14 bases in between. This CDR3 region has 13 residues.

The chain combines TRBV4-2 with TRBJ2-1; TRBD2 is a possible D gene (6 bases). The CDR3 runs 16 residues. Trimming cost V 0 bases and J 7 bases, with 16 bases left between them. CDR1 is LGHNA, CDR2 YNFKEQ, per germline. Written as DNA, the CDR3 is TGTGCCAGCAGCCAAGAGTCCCAAGTCCGGGGGAATGAGCAGTTCTTC. Its protein is CASSQESQVRGNEQFF.

This sequence joins TRBV18 and TRBJ1-5, with TRBD1 matching over 7 bases. Per germline, CDR1 KGHSH and CDR2 LQKENI. The CDR3 loop spans 14 amino acids. V was clipped by 5 bases and J by 0 bases; unmatched bases: 1. The CDR3 DNA reads as TGTGCCAGCTCAGGGACAGTTAGCAATCAGCCCCAGCATTTT. Translating it yields CASSGTVSNQPQHF.

The V gene is TRBV11-3, the J gene TRBJ2-7, with 7 bases identical to TRBD2. J was trimmed by 6 bases and V by 1 base; bases with no gene match: 12. This CDR3 has 16 residues. Per the germline V gene, CDR1 is SGHNT and CDR2 is YENEEA. CDR3 sequence reads: CASSLGRLARGGEQYF. The DNA of the CDR3 is TGTGCCAGCAGCTTAGGACGACTAGCCCGGGGAGGCGAGCAGTACTTC.

V and J are TRBV2 and TRBJ1-2; D is perhaps TRBD1 (5 bases). Trimming removed 8 bases from V and 0 bases from J, with 13 bases in between. Germline V lookup: CDR1 SNHLY, CDR2 FYNNEI. The CDR3 is 14 amino acids. In DNA form, the CDR3 reads TGTGCCAGCCGATTATCGACAGCTAACTATGGCTACACCTTC. Protein sequence: CASRLSTANYGYTF.